The 28 T cell receptor beta chains given below trace back to one sample, sequenced in a study of cytomegalovirus exposure and HLA in healthy donors. The study ran its PCR with 60 Vbeta and 13 Jbeta primers. Clones were sequenced by immunoSEQ multiplex PCR, and TCRdb holds only the in-frame ones, with some missing. The repertoire consists of roughly 150,000 clones, with around four fifths occurring once and the leading ten covering over 0.85%. The sample comprised PBMCs. The receptors come from a girl aged 2 to 10 in good health and CMV-seropositive.

The chain is built from TRBV5-4 and TRBJ1-2; 7 bases are a match to TRBD1. The length of the CDR3 is 17 residues. Germline CDR1 is SGHNT and CDR2 is YYREEE (reference sequence). V gave up 4 bases and J gave up 0 bases; unmatched junction bases: 12. CDR3 sequence (DNA): TGTGCCAGCAGCCCCGCCTACCCCGACAGGGCTAACTATGGCTACACCTTC. Encoded protein: CASSPAYPDRANYGYTF.

The gene calls are TRBV10-3 and TRBJ2-6; the D gene is possibly TRBD2 (5 bases). Germline loops: CDR1 ENHRY, CDR2 SYGVKD. This CDR3 region has 16 residues. V lost 7 bases and J lost 0, with 13 bases in between. The DNA of the CDR3 is TGTGCCATCAACAATCCGGGGAGCTCTGGGGCCAACGTCCTGACTTTC. Encoded protein: CAINNPGSSGANVLTF.

J is TRBJ2-3 and V is TRBV14, with a weak D call TRBD2 (5 bases). V was trimmed by 5 bases and J by 7 bases, leaving 10 bases between them. The CDR3 totals 12 residues. Germline V lookup: CDR1 SGHDN, CDR2 FVKESK. CDR3 protein: CASSTSGNTQYF. CDR3 DNA: TGTGCCAGCAGCACTAGTGGAAATACGCAGTATTTT.

This clone was recorded a few times. The chain joins TRBV7-9 to TRBJ1-2; D not resolved. The CDR3 length is 15 residues. Trimming left V 6 bases short and J 2 bases short, with 16 bases between. CDR1 SEHNR and CDR2 FQNEAQ come from the germline V gene (reference sequence). The CDR3 DNA reads as TGTGCCAGCAGTCGGAAGTTAGGCGGGAACTATGGCTACACCTTC. It translates to CASSRKLGGNYGYTF.

The chain uses TRBV9 and TRBJ2-5, with TRBD2 matching 15 bases. CDR3 size: 17 residues. The germline CDR1 and CDR2 sequences are SGDLS and YYNGEE. V shed 4 bases and J 5 bases; nucleotides not matched to a gene: 9. CDR3 in DNA: TGTGCCAGCAGCCCGGGACTAGCGGGAGGCCTAGGGGAGACCCAGTACTTC. Amino acid sequence: CASSPGLAGGLGETQYF.

The chain links TRBV30 to TRBJ1-1; 7 nucleotides match TRBD1. V lost 2 bases, J lost 3 bases, and 3 bases stayed unmatched. CDR1 is GTSNPN and CDR2 is SVGIG in the germline V gene (reference sequence). The CDR3 extends over 13 amino acids. CDR3 nucleotide sequence: TGTGCCTGGAGTTATACAGGGGACACTGAAGCTTTCTTT. It specifies CAWSYTGDTEAFF.

The J gene is TRBJ2-5, the V gene TRBV7-9; unclear D gene. The V and J ends lost 1 base and 5 bases respectively, with 5 bases between them. CDR1 and CDR2 from the germline V gene are SEHNR and FQNEAQ (reference sequence). The CDR3 length is 12 residues. The CDR3 loop is CASSLVSETQYF. The CDR3 bases are TGTGCCAGCAGCTTAGTGTCTGAGACCCAGTACTTC.

The gene calls are TRBV28 and TRBJ1-2; maybe TRBD1 (6 bases). The CDR3 extends over 12 amino acids. V lost 6 bases and J 8 bases, leaving 13 bases between the germline ends. Germline CDR1 MDHEN, CDR2 SYDVKM. Here the CDR3 DNA reads TGTGCCAGCAGCAGCACTACAGGGGGCTACACCTTC. Its protein product is CASSSTTGGYTF.

CDR3 sequence: CASSGTDYEQYF. CDR3 in DNA: TGTGCCAGCAGCGGGACAGACTACGAGCAGTACTTC. The V gene is TRBV5-6, the J gene TRBJ2-7, with 7 bases matching TRBD1. With 4 bases clipped from V and 3 bases from J, the junction kept 1 base outside the gene matches. The CDR3 is 12 residues long. Germline V gives CDR1 SGHDT, CDR2 YYEEEE.

The chain has TRBV2 and TRBJ2-2, with 8 bases matching TRBD2. The CDR3 contains 16 residues. Germline loops: CDR1 SNHLY, CDR2 FYNNEI. J was trimmed by 5 bases and V by 5 bases; bases with no gene match: 10. The CDR3 DNA reads TGTGCCAGCAGTCGGAGCGGGGGAGTAGGGACCGGGGAGCTGTTTTTT. As protein: CASSRSGGVGTGELFF.

V and J are TRBV11-2 and TRBJ2-1, with 12 positions matching TRBD2. The CDR3 loop spans 15 amino acids. V lost 3 bases to trimming and J lost 9 bases; unmatched junction nucleotides: 6. Germline V gene data show CDR1 as SGHAT and CDR2 as FQNNGV. DNA of the CDR3: TGTGCCAGCAGCTTCCTAGCGGGAGGGCCCAGTGAGCAGTTCTTC. This translates into CASSFLAGGPSEQFF.

The chain combines TRBV28 with TRBJ1-2; the D gene is possibly TRBD1 (5 bases). Between the trimmed V and J ends, which lost 5 bases and 6 bases, there was a span of 16 bases. Germline V gene data show CDR1 as MDHEN and CDR2 as SYDVKM. The CDR3 spans 14 residues. For the CDR3, the DNA is TGTGCCAGCAGTCGCCTAGGGAGGGGTGATGGCTACACCTTC. Translated: CASSRLGRGDGYTF.

The rearrangement joins TRBV27 to TRBJ2-2, with 10 bases identical to TRBD2. This CDR3 contains 16 residues. Germline V gene sequence: CDR1 MNHEY, CDR2 SMNVEV (reference sequence). V was clipped by 4 bases and J by 1 base; unmatched bases: 3. The CDR3 loop is CASSSRTSGNTGELFF. DNA of the CDR3: TGTGCCAGCAGTTCCCGGACTAGCGGGAACACCGGGGAGCTGTTTTTT.

The chain couples TRBV6-1 to TRBJ1-6; no clear D gene. The CDR3 sequence is 14 residues long. Germline values: CDR1 MNHNS, CDR2 SASEGT. The CDR3 protein is CASSAGPYNSPLHF. DNA of the CDR3: TGTGCTTCGTCGGCAGGTCCCTATAATTCACCCCTCCACTTT.

Notes on this clone: The junction shows a germline mismatch at one end, possibly a read error. CDR3 nucleotides: TGTGCCTGGAGTGTATTGGGGACTAGCGCCCATTTT. Its translation: CAWSVLGTSAHF. This chain connects TRBV30 to TRBJ2-3, with TRBD2 matching 10 bases. Germline lookup yields CDR1 GTSNPN and CDR2 SVGIG (reference sequence). The CDR3 length is 12 residues. Variable domain in full (rest from reference TRBV30 and TRBJ2-3): SQTIHQWPATLVQPVGSPLSLECTVEGTSNPNLYWYRQAAGRGLQLLFYSVGIGQISSEVPQNLSASRPQDRQFILSSKKLLLSDSGFYLCAWSVLGTSAHFGPGTRLTVL.

The gene calls are TRBV30 and TRBJ2-1, with 9 bases that match TRBD1. V shed 1 base and J 5 bases; nucleotides not matched to a gene: 3. The germline CDR1 and CDR2 sequences are GTSNPN and SVGIG (reference sequence). There are 14 residues in the CDR3. The CDR3: CAWSEGQGHNEQFF. The DNA of the CDR3 is TGTGCCTGGAGTGAGGGACAGGGCCACAATGAGCAGTTCTTC.

This clone was recorded a few times. The chain has TRBV5-6 and TRBJ2-5; tentative D call: TRBD2 (5 bases). The CDR3 runs 15 residues. Between the trimmed V and J ends, which lost 4 bases and 2 bases, there was a span of 15 bases. In germline, CDR1 is SGHDT, CDR2 YYEEEE. In DNA form, the CDR3 reads TGTGCCAGCAGCCGTCGGGGATTCAGTCAAGAGACCCAGTACTTC. This codes for CASSRRGFSQETQYF. Using reference TRBV5-6 and TRBJ2-5 for the parts outside the CDR3, the full variable domain is DAGVTQSPTHLIKTRGQQVTLRCSPKSGHDTVSWYQQALGQGPQFIFQYYEEEERQRGNFPDRFSGHQFPNYSSELNVNALLLGDSALYLCASSRRGFSQETQYFGPGTRLLVL.

V usage is TRBV5-1 and J usage is TRBJ2-1; 7 bases are a match to TRBD2. The germline V gene has CDR1 SGHRS and CDR2 YFSETQ. V was clipped by 0 bases and J by 9 bases; unmatched bases: 6. CDR3 length: 14 amino acids. For the CDR3, the DNA is TGCGCCAGCAGCTTGGGGGGGAGCGGGACTGAGCAGTTCTTC. Amino acid sequence: CASSLGGSGTEQFF.

This clone has a single count. The V gene is TRBV25-1, the J gene TRBJ2-7; TRBD2 matches at 11 bases. Germline values: CDR1 MGHDK, CDR2 SYGVNS. The junction had 11 bases not matched to a gene; V was cut back by 3 bases and J by 4 bases. The CDR3 contains 17 residues. CDR3 amino acids: CASSEADTSGRMYEQYF. CDR3 sequence (DNA): TGTGCCAGCAGTGAGGCTGATACTAGCGGGAGAATGTACGAGCAGTACTTC.

The V call is TRBV13, the J call TRBJ2-5; 14 bases fit TRBD2. Looked up from germline, CDR1 is PRHDT and CDR2 is FYEKMQ (reference sequence). With V trimmed by 6 bases and J by 0 bases, 9 bases remained unmatched. The CDR3 contains 18 residues. CDR3 nucleotides: TGTGCCAGCAGGCTCGGGACTAGCGGGAGAATGTACCAAGAGACCCAGTACTTC. Translation gives CASRLGTSGRMYQETQYF.

This clone was recorded once. The V gene is TRBV7-3, the J gene TRBJ1-1; a weak D match, TRBD1 (5 bases). CDR1 is SGHTA, CDR2 FQGTGA, per germline. V lost 5 bases, J lost 5 bases, and 12 bases lay in between. The CDR3 runs to 13 residues. DNA of the CDR3: TGTGCCAGCAGCCCGCCAGGGCGGACTGAAGCTTTCTTT. It codes for CASSPPGRTEAFF.

This clone was counted only a few times. The rearrangement uses TRBV6-5 and TRBJ1-3; D possibly corresponds to TRBD1 (5 bases). V was cut by 4 bases and J by 0 bases, with 7 bases left in between. The CDR3 loop spans 14 amino acids. The germline V gene encodes CDR1 MNHEY and CDR2 SVGAGI. The CDR3: CASSLTGSGNTIYF. CDR3 sequence (DNA): TGTGCCAGCAGTTTAACAGGCTCTGGAAACACCATATATTTT.

The V and J genes are TRBV19 and TRBJ1-2; D unclear. The length of the CDR3 is 15 residues. Germline V CDR1 and CDR2: LNHDA, SQIVND (reference sequence). V lost 7 bases to trimming and J lost 1 base, with 16 bases between them. The CDR3 nucleotides read TGTGCCAGTACCCCCCTGGGCCGGATTAACTATGGCTACACCTTC. Protein sequence: CASTPLGRINYGYTF.

This chain uses TRBV5-1 with TRBJ2-3; 12 bases align to TRBD2. Germline V gene lookup returns CDR1 SGHRS and CDR2 YFSETQ. The CDR3 extends over 16 amino acids. The V and J ends lost 0 bases and 6 bases, in that order; junction bases with no gene match: 5. CDR3 region: CASSLVLAGGLDTQYF. DNA for the CDR3: TGCGCCAGCAGCTTGGTACTAGCGGGAGGCCTGGATACGCAGTATTTT.

The chain recombines TRBV2 with TRBJ2-1, with D possibly being TRBD2 (6 bases). The V and J ends lost 6 bases and 6 bases respectively, with 12 bases between them. This CDR3 is built from 13 residues. In germline, CDR1 is SNHLY, CDR2 FYNNEI. The CDR3 loop reads CASRDGTLNEQFF. The DNA for the CDR3 is TGTGCCAGCAGAGACGGGACTCTCAATGAGCAGTTCTTC.

This chain connects TRBV6-5 to TRBJ1-3; D gene unclear. V dropped 0 bases and J dropped 3 bases, with 3 bases sitting between them. This CDR3 comprises 13 residues. CDR1 and CDR2 from the germline V gene are MNHEY and SVGAGI. The CDR3 nucleotides read TGTGCCAGCAGTTACTCATATGGAAACACCATATATTTT. Protein sequence: CASSYSYGNTIYF.

This clone was detected a few times. The chain links TRBV6-4 to TRBJ1-1; TRBD1 matches 7 bases. V was pared by 7 bases and J by 3 bases, with 11 bases of the junction left unmatched. The length of the CDR3 is 15 residues. Germline CDR1 MRHNA, CDR2 SNTAGT. CDR3 DNA: TGTGCCAGCAAAGTGGAGGACAGGATGGACACTGAAGCTTTCTTT. This gives the protein CASKVEDRMDTEAFF.

The chain recombines TRBV7-8 with TRBJ2-7; D possibly corresponds to TRBD2 (5 bases). Germline V gene data show CDR1 as SGHVS and CDR2 as FQNEAQ. This CDR3 contains 17 residues. V lost 2 bases and J lost 1, with 18 bases in between. The CDR3 region is CASSLTIGGAASYEQYF. In DNA form, the CDR3 reads TGTGCCAGCAGCTTAACAATCGGAGGTGCCGCTTCCTACGAGCAGTACTTC.